One and the same sample provided the 10 T cell receptor beta chains below, sequenced in a study of prognosis after radiotherapy for stage I lung cancer. Genomic DNA was the source, and TCR beta CDR3 was amplified from it by two-round multiplex PCR. Primers specific to each TRBV and TRBJ gene were used in first-round PCR. TCRdb passed the multiplex PCR reads through MiXCR, listing each CDR3 protein once. The profile shows fewer than 30,000 distinct CDR3 sequences, around 30% of them singletons. The sequences come from PBMCs, collected before or after stereotactic body radiation therapy (not recorded which). The receptors here all came from a donor of 50 years or more with non-small cell lung cancer.

Comments on this clonotype: This may be a read error: a much more frequent sequence differs by one nucleotide. This chain uses TRBV9 with TRBJ1-1, with a weak D call TRBD1 (5 bases). The ends were cut back, 4 bases at V and 2 bases at J, with 15 bases in the middle. The CDR3 is made up of 15 amino acids. Germline lookup yields CDR1 SGDLS and CDR2 YYNGEE. CDR3: CASSKTGTHNTEAFF. For the CDR3, the DNA is TGTGCCAGCAGCAAAACCGGGACCCATAACACTGAAGCTTTCTTT.

The table lists this clonotype with many counts. The chain links TRBV2 to TRBJ1-2, with 7 bases fitting TRBD1. Germline V gives CDR1 SNHLY, CDR2 FYNNEI. The V and J ends lost 6 bases and 8 bases, in that order; junction bases with no gene match: 12. This CDR3 comprises 14 residues. CDR3 in amino acids: CASSKTGDLGGYTF. DNA for the CDR3: TGTGCCAGCAGCAAAACAGGGGACTTGGGGGGCTACACCTTC.

The V gene is TRBV20-1, the J gene TRBJ1-2, with D possibly TRBD1 on 6 matching bases. The length of the CDR3 is 14 residues. V gave up 7 bases and J gave up 1 base, with 16 bases separating them. Germline CDR1 DFQATT, CDR2 SNEGSKA (reference sequence). CDR3 coding DNA: TGCAGTGTTCCGGGACAAACGATTAACTATGGCTACACCTTC. It encodes CSVPGQTINYGYTF.

There are many counts of this clonotype. V is TRBV30 and J is TRBJ2-3; 8 bases line up with TRBD1. The germline V gene has CDR1 GTSNPN and CDR2 SVGIG (reference sequence). The V and J ends lost 0 bases and 1 base, in that order; junction bases with no gene match: 0. The CDR3 has 14 amino acids. CDR3 protein: CAWSVQGGTDTQYF. Here the CDR3 DNA reads TGTGCCTGGAGTGTACAGGGGGGCACAGATACGCAGTATTTT.

This clonotype was detected ten times or more. J is TRBJ1-6 and V is TRBV6-1; 8 nucleotides align to TRBD1. In germline, CDR1 is MNHNS, CDR2 SASEGT. V shed 6 bases and J 6 bases; nucleotides not matched to a gene: 4. This CDR3 spans 14 amino acids. For the CDR3, the DNA is TGTGCCAGCAGGGACAGGGCCGGTAATTCACCCCTCCACTTT. It codes for CASRDRAGNSPLHF.

This clonotype was picked up one time. One junction end does not reproduce the germline sequence, and a read error may be involved. The DNA of the CDR3 is TGTGCCATCAGCGTAGCTGGAGCGGAAGGGCTGGGCACCGGGGAGCTGTTTTTT. This translates into CAISVAGAEGLGTGELFF. The rearrangement joins TRBV9 to TRBJ2-2; D might be TRBD2 (5 bases). This CDR3 spans 18 amino acids. From germline, CDR1 is SGDLS and CDR2 YYNGEE.

This clonotype showed up many times. This chain uses TRBV7-6 with TRBJ1-4; no firm D call. The CDR3 is 15 residues long. The V end lost 2 bases, the J end lost 0 bases, and 7 bases lay between the germline ends. From germline, CDR1 is SGHVS and CDR2 FNYEAQ. The CDR3 sequence: CASSLIDATNEKLFF. CDR3 sequence (DNA): TGTGCCAGCAGCTTAATAGATGCAACTAATGAAAAACTGTTTTTT.

This clonotype was observed at least ten times. V usage is TRBV27 and J usage is TRBJ2-2; 8 positions agree with TRBD1. The CDR3 runs to 16 residues. The J segment lost 3 bases and the V segment lost 2 bases, leaving 5 bases of the junction unmatched. CDR1 and CDR2 (germline): MNHEY, SMNVEV (reference sequence). The CDR3 DNA reads TGTGCCAGCAGTTTAACCCAGGGGGCTTACACCGGGGAGCTGTTTTTT. As protein: CASSLTQGAYTGELFF.

In this sample, this clonotype turned up a few times. CDR3 in DNA: TGCGCCAGCAGCTTTCAGGGGGAGGTCACTGAAGCTTTCTTT. Protein: CASSFQGEVTEAFF. This chain uses TRBV5-1 with TRBJ1-1; 7 bases agree with TRBD1. V gave up 2 bases and J gave up 4 bases; unmatched junction bases: 5. CDR1 and CDR2 (germline): SGHRS, YFSETQ. CDR3 size: 14 residues.

Turning to this clonotype: A far larger clone is only one base removed, so a read error is likely. The rearrangement uses TRBV14 and TRBJ2-1; D may be TRBD1 (8 bases). CDR3 length equals 15 residues. Looked up from germline, CDR1 is SGHDN and CDR2 is FVKESK. Trimming stripped 1 base from V and 10 bases from J, with 17 bases between. The CDR3 loop is CASSQAKTGDYEQFF. The CDR3 DNA reads TGTGCCAGCAGCCAAGCCAAGACAGGGGACTACGAGCAGTTCTTC. The whole variable domain, filled in from reference TRBV14 and TRBJ2-1, reads EAGVTQFPSHSVIEKGQTVTLRCDPISGHDNLYWYRRVMGKEIKFLLHFVKESKQDESGMPNNRFLAERTGGTYSTLKVQPAELEDSGVYFCASSQAKTGDYEQFFGPGTRLTVL.